These 3 T cell receptor beta chains were sequenced from one sample in a study of glioma-infiltrating T cells. Amplification of TCR alpha and beta CDR3 regions from RNA used iRepertoire nested multiplex PCR. MiXCR, applied by TCRdb to the multiplex PCR reads, yields one record per CDR3 protein. The sample holds fewer than 250,000 distinct CDR3 sequences, more than 30% seen once. Sequenced input: glioma tissue, nonneoplastic brain tissue, or PBMCs (not recorded which). These receptors were obtained from a human donor with low-grade glioma or glioblastoma, undergoing nonglioma brain surgery, or in good health (not recorded which).

This clonotype was observed a handful of times. This chain links TRBV5-1 with TRBJ2-1, with TRBD2 matching 11 bases. J was trimmed by 8 bases and V by 4 bases; bases with no gene match: 8. The CDR3 spans 15 residues. Germline values: CDR1 SGHRS, CDR2 YFSETQ. CDR3 DNA sequence: TGCGCCAGCAGCAGCGTAGCGGGAGGGCGGGATGAGCAGTTCTTC. Protein: CASSSVAGGRDEQFF.

This clonotype has ten or more counts. The chain couples TRBV4-3 to TRBJ2-7; 10 positions agree with TRBD2. J was trimmed by 6 bases and V by 2 bases; bases with no gene match: 4. The CDR3 runs to 14 residues. CDR1 LGHNA and CDR2 YSLEER come from the germline V gene. The CDR3 DNA follows: TGCGCCAGCAGCCAACTAGCGGGAGAGTTCGAGCAGTACTTC. It encodes CASSQLAGEFEQYF.

Comment on this clonotype: A much larger clone lies a single base off, so this may be a read error. The CDR3 DNA reads as TGCGCCAGCAGCCAAGATAGGGGGGAAGGCACAGATACGCAGTATTTT. It encodes CASSQDRGEGTDTQYF. The rearrangement links TRBV4-1 to TRBJ2-3; either TRBD1 or TRBD2 may supply D (6 bases each). This CDR3 is built from 16 residues. V was pared by 0 bases and J by 1 base, with 11 bases between. Germline V gives CDR1 MGHRA, CDR2 YSYEKL.